Shown below are 10 T cell receptor beta chains from a single sample sequenced in a study of Ad26.COV2.S vaccination and SARS-CoV-2 variants. Treatment given: 15 to 20 received Ad26.COV2.S at low or high dose, single or two shots; 5 received placebo; per-sample allocation not given. The samples date from day 63 after the first vaccine or placebo injection. Clones were read by immunoSEQ multiplex PCR, and TCRdb kept only the in-frame ones, dropping some. The sample consists of hundreds of thousands of clones, 80% to 95% of them appearing once. The specimen comprised peripheral blood, sampled in a trial of Ad26.COV2.S vaccine versus placebo. The receptors here all came from a person between 18 and 60 years old who received the Ad26.COV2.S COVID-19 vaccine or a placebo.

The chain links TRBV7-2 to TRBJ2-1, with D hard to call. Germline values: CDR1 SGHTA, CDR2 FQGNSA. V lost 4 bases to trimming and J lost 0 bases, with 10 bases between them. CDR3 length equals 15 residues. CDR3 DNA sequence: TGTGCCAGCAGCTCATTAGGTAACTCCTACAATGAGCAGTTCTTC. Translation gives CASSSLGNSYNEQFF.

The chain joins TRBV5-6 to TRBJ1-3; D unresolved. CDR3 size: 14 residues. The germline CDR1 and CDR2 sequences are SGHDT and YYEEEE. Trimming left V 2 bases short and J 2 bases short, with 8 bases between. Here the CDR3 reads CASSFWSAGNTIYF. Here the CDR3 DNA reads TGTGCCAGCAGCTTCTGGTCCGCTGGAAACACCATATATTTT.

The V and J genes are TRBV10-3 and TRBJ2-7; 10 bases are a match to TRBD1. After removal of 10 bases from V and 6 bases from J, the junction contained 12 bases not matched to a gene. Germline loops: CDR1 ENHRY, CDR2 SYGVKD. The CDR3 sequence is 14 residues long. In DNA form, the CDR3 reads TGTGCCACCCGAGGGGACAGGGGTTCGGTCGAGCAGTACTTC. Translation: CATRGDRGSVEQYF.

The rearrangement links TRBV15 to TRBJ2-7, with 10 bases lining up with TRBD2. The junction had 4 bases not matched to a gene; V was cut back by 1 base and J by 4 bases. Germline CDR1 reads LNHNV; CDR2 reads YYDKDF (reference sequence). This CDR3 has 15 amino acids. The CDR3 spells CATSRGTSGVYEQYF. In DNA form, the CDR3 reads TGTGCCACCAGCAGAGGGACTAGCGGTGTTTACGAGCAGTACTTC.

The V and J genes are TRBV7-2 and TRBJ2-1; 8 bases agree with TRBD2. The CDR3 is 13 residues long. The germline CDR1 and CDR2 sequences are SGHTA and FQGNSA. Trimming removed 5 bases from V and 6 bases from J; junction bases left unmatched: 3. CDR3 loop: CASSTSGSNEQFF. The CDR3, as DNA: TGTGCCAGCAGCACCAGCGGGAGCAATGAGCAGTTCTTC.

This chain connects TRBV10-3 to TRBJ1-1, with TRBD1 matching 7 bases. Germline V gene data show CDR1 as ENHRY and CDR2 as SYGVKD. There are 13 residues in the CDR3. V lost 5 bases and J lost 4; bases outside the gene matches: 4. The DNA for the CDR3 is TGTGCCATCAGTTCACAGGGGTCCACTGAAGCTTTCTTT. This gives the protein CAISSQGSTEAFF.

The chain links TRBV28 to TRBJ2-1, with D possibly matching TRBD1 (6 bases). V gave up 4 bases and J gave up 6 bases, with 16 bases separating them. Germline lookup yields CDR1 MDHEN and CDR2 SYDVKM. The CDR3 totals 15 residues. CDR3 region: CASSSTGLGSNEQFF. CDR3 DNA: TGTGCCAGCAGTTCCACAGGGTTGGGGTCCAATGAGCAGTTCTTC.

The chain couples TRBV6-2 or TRBV6-3 to TRBJ1-2; D is perhaps TRBD1 (5 bases). The CDR3 runs 16 residues. Germline CDR1 is MNHEY and CDR2 is SVGEGT. Trimming left V 5 bases short and J 0 bases short, with 16 bases between. The CDR3 loop reads CASSAWGPGTNYGYTF. The CDR3 bases are TGTGCCAGCAGTGCCTGGGGACCGGGGACTAACTATGGCTACACCTTC.

The rearrangement links TRBV6-5 to TRBJ2-7; TRBD1 agrees at 7 bases. This CDR3 is 13 amino acids long. Germline CDR1 reads MNHEY; CDR2 reads SVGAGI. J gave up 0 bases and V 7 bases, and 3 bases lay outside the gene matches. As DNA, the CDR3 is TGTGCCAGCATCGGGACAGACTCCTACGAGCAGTACTTC. Its translation is CASIGTDSYEQYF.

This chain connects TRBV11-2 to TRBJ2-7; D perhaps matches TRBD2 (5 bases). Germline CDR1 SGHAT, CDR2 FQNNGV. The CDR3 has 15 amino acids. The V end lost 1 base, the J end lost 0 bases, and 10 bases lay between the germline ends. The CDR3 DNA reads TGTGCCAGCAGCTTAGTAGAGGGCAACTCCTACGAGCAGTACTTC. This sequence encodes CASSLVEGNSYEQYF.